This TCR beta chain was recovered during a study of cytomegalovirus exposure and HLA in healthy donors (dated by TCRdb to 2015 to 2018). Notes on the research overall: According to an earlier analysis of 550 to 700 of the donors, some 170 million T cells yielded 90 million to 140 million unique TCR beta sequences and less than 300 Gb of sequence data. Roughly 300 gigabases of sequencing data and 70 million to 100 million unique TCR sequences were included in an early release covering over 600 HLA-typed donors. Among the roughly 390 genotyped donors, around 81% belonged to the genetic ancestry cluster associated with self-reported Caucasian donors. The study aimed to test whether cataloging public T cell receptors could reveal signatures of past pathogen exposure. The study profiled the T cell repertoires of about 640 subjects by immunosequencing and related them to cytomegalovirus serostatus. A separate validation cohort of approximately 130 different subjects was used in addition to the 666-subject first cohort. To predict cytomegalovirus infection status, the study combined high-throughput TCR immunosequencing, statistical association of individual TCRs with disease status, and machine learning. A later analysis re-examined previously published TCR beta repertoires from just over 650 donors and added high-resolution HLA genotyping to investigate patterns of TCR occurrence. In the later analysis, no new phenotypic data were used to find candidate immune exposures; instead, reliance was placed on TCR beta sequences and their occurrence across donors. An earlier analysis of approximately 500 of the donors applied high-throughput TCR beta sequencing to assess whether each TCR beta V gene segment acted as functional or pseudogenic. Donor age, sex, ethnicity and CMV serostatus were collected together with the repertoire data. A later genetic analysis used genome-wide SNP genotypes for about 55% of the 666 donors, treating that subset as a discovery cohort. All discovery cohort repertoires had been generated using a single sequencing platform. Class I and class II HLA loci were covered by the typing at four-digit resolution. Typing coverage varied by locus: roughly 629-640 donors for A, B, C, DRB1 and DQB1; 500 to 550 for DQA1; around 570 for DPA1; fewer than 480 for DPB1. Because of strong linkage in the cohort, 4 to 6 DR-DQ haplotypes were treated as single units for association and clustering. Among 350 to 400 genotyped donors of the cohort, an average of roughly 240,000 unique TCR beta nucleotide sequences were sequenced per donor, around 20% of them non-productive.

The germline V gene gives CDR1 as ENHRY and CDR2 as SYGVKD. Cut back by 1 base and 5 bases, the V and J ends lie 14 bases apart. From the cysteine up to the phenylalanine, the CDR3 has a length of 15 residues. Only CDR3 DNA remains: 45 bases, in frame from the first base. Library prep was done by the immunoSEQ multiplex PCR assay. A mixture of 60 forward primers for TCR Vbeta segments and 13 reverse primers for TCR Jbeta segments was used in the multiplex PCR. The CDR3 region of rearranged TCR beta genes was amplified from genomic DNA with a multiplex PCR assay. Amplified TCR beta libraries were sequenced as 87-base-pair reads on the Illumina HiSeq System. Turning to the authors' computational methods: A later analysis tallied 75 million to 95 million unique TCR beta chains across the roughly 610 repertoires, and some 10 million of those chains were shared by two or more donors. A nearest-neighbor algorithm error-corrected the raw reads and collapsed the reads into unique sequences, merging closely related sequences to remove PCR and sequencing errors. To assign V, D and J gene segments, CDR3 sequences were aligned to IMGT reference sequences. For a sequence to be retained, at least a six-nucleotide match to both a V gene segment and a J gene segment was required. Rearrangements were called productive when the CDR3 lacked stop codons and stayed in frame with V and J; all others were non-productive. Following IMGT convention, CDR3 was defined as the stretch from the second conserved V-encoded cysteine up to the conserved J-encoded phenylalanine. The earlier analysis of around 640 of the donors excluded sequences that lacked an unambiguous match to a single V gene segment. An earlier analysis of fewer than 650 of the donors classified V segments as functional when productive rearrangements were above 56.7% and as segregating when the standard deviation between donors was above 5%. A statistical classification framework was built to diagnose cytomegalovirus status from the catalog of TCR beta chain sequences. In a later analysis, TCR nucleotide sequences were compared against IMGT/GENE-DB human TR gene sequences so that V and J genes could be assigned. A later analysis assigned CDR3 sequences and most-parsimonious VDJ recombination scenarios with the TCRdist pipeline. A later analysis defined each TCR beta chain by its CDR3 amino acid sequence plus V-gene family, and excluded reads lacking a unique V-gene family. As a way to deal with suspected cross-contamination and a sequencing artifact, a later analysis dropped 500 to 700 nucleotide sequences that were highly shared and had low generation probability. In a later analysis, a clonal expansion index for each public chain was calculated from normalized within-repertoire ranks of inferred template counts. In a later analysis, generation probabilities were computed using a VDJ recombination model fitted to out-of-frame rearrangements, and the results were checked against IGoR. Hypergeometric tests were used in a later analysis to score TCR-TCR, TCR-HLA and TCR-CMV co-occurrence, with a repertoire-size bias correction applied to the TCR pairs. In a later analysis, false discovery rates were estimated by permuting HLA or CMV assignments 20 times. In a later analysis, co-occurring TCRs were grouped using DBSCAN, and TCRdist sequence similarity was added for clustering within HLA-allele-positive subsets. Repertoires with fewer than 30,000 or more than 120,000 public chains, plus five repertoires with anomalous nucleotide sharing, were excluded from co-occurrence clustering. What TCRdb holds here is the immuneACCESS table cut down to in-frame rearrangements. Part of the clones is not present; checked against another copy, under half of the missing clones reflect an unresolved V gene, and the others are unexplained. The V and J calls and clone size were taken over from that table, and D and trimming were inferred from the DNA. The sample yields 150,000 to 250,000 clones; approximately 78% were counted once. The top ten clonotypes cover 6% to 8% of the sample.

The paper as a whole reports these results and caveats: Several of the top co-occurrence clusters appeared to be linked to parvovirus B19, influenza, CMV and Epstein-Barr virus, according to a later analysis. In an earlier analysis of a few hundred of the donors, most TCR beta V segments were observed in productive rearrangements about 90% or about 30% of the time, broadly matching IMGT annotations. A cluster of highly shared sequence variants was judged likely to be a technical artifact of the sequencing pipeline. A later analysis found that HLA-associated TCR beta chains were more clonally expanded and had lower generation probabilities than equally common non-associated chains. In this cohort, only TCR beta chains were sequenced, and detectable features were limited by the absence of alpha or paired-chain data. Because the 87-base-pair reads could not distinguish some IMGT-functional V segments, including TRBV6-2 and TRBV6-3, those segments were excluded. Linkage disequilibrium might explain the correlated functional status among segregating V segments, but an unknown experimental factor could not be ruled out. CMV serostatus was the only immune exposure information available for the cohort. Because counts were too low, more than 15 rarely observed V segments, including chromosome 9 orphons, were left out of the earlier analysis of a few hundred of the donors. Roughly uniform sequencing depth across donors was assumed in presence/absence analyses, although this assumption may not hold. According to the authors, the approach could potentially be generalized to other disease states and immunological phenotypes. According to a later analysis, most CMV-associated TCR beta chains appeared to be HLA-restricted, and the HLA associations seemed to be driven largely by CMV exposure. Three of the identified cytomegalovirus-associated TCR beta chains were confirmed in vitro to be specific for cytomegalovirus antigens. Because some donors lacked HLA typing at each locus, the association tests relied only on the typed subset. The study gave a list of about 170 TCR beta chains associated with cytomegalovirus. A further reported finding was that TCR beta sequences accurately predicted the HLA-A and HLA-B alleles for most subjects in the first cohort. According to a later analysis, TCR association rates differed among HLA loci, with DRB1 alleles showing the most associated TCRs and HLA-C alleles showing the fewest. Most TCR sequences were observed very rarely across donors, whereas some public TCRs were present in many individuals. In a later analysis, 16,951 TCR beta sequences were associated with specific HLA alleles at a false discovery rate of 0.05. The classifier was reported to diagnose cytomegalovirus status with high specificity and sensitivity in both the original cohort and the validation cohort. Compared with the approximately 670-donor mean, donors in an Asian-associated ancestry cluster had fewer N-insertions in productive TCRs, according to a later genetic analysis. When HLA alleles, especially DR and DQ, strongly co-occurred, attributing TCR associations to individual alleles was difficult. V-gene and J-gene trimming of TCR beta chains was associated with a missense DCLRE1C variant in a later genetic analysis, and the association was replicated in an independent cohort.

The cohort consisted of approximately 670 healthy bone marrow donors. At the time of sampling, all cohort members were nominally healthy, though unrecorded immune exposures were likely present. The donor was CMV seropositive and was included in the group of almost 300 seropositive cohort members. A peripheral blood sample was provided by each donor, and peripheral blood mononuclear cells were used for TCR beta sequencing. Genomic DNA was extracted from the blood cell samples with the Qiagen DNeasy Blood Extraction Kit. Points on this clone: It lacks a known antigen. Base quality data are lacking; no much larger clone is found one base away.

Sequenced input: PBMCs. The sequence links TRBV10-3 to TRBJ2-5, with TRBD1 perhaps the D gene, on 8 matching bases. This clonotype originated in a woman between 45 and 65 years old in good health and CMV-seropositive. The DNA is as follows: TGTGCCATCAGTGAGTGGACAGGGAGGGGCGAGACCCAGTACTTC. It specifies CAISEWTGRGETQYF.